The rows below give T cell receptor beta chains drawn from one sample of a study of vaccination and CD4 T cells after COVID-19. The antigens these receptors bind are not known. TCRdb re-called the PCR reads through MiXCR, storing one row per CDR3 protein. Found here are around 10,000 distinct CDR3 sequences, less than 70% of them singletons; the top ten hold approximately 9%. Sequencing was performed on CD4+ T cells from blood, cultured in vitro. These receptors originate from a human donor who had recovered from COVID-19. CDR3s include the opening cysteine and the closing phenylalanine or tryptophan. A D gene is named only where the DNA matches it firmly. Clone size is shown for a subset of rows, as once, few, many or a class of expanded clone.

cdr3_nt,cdr3_aa,v_call,j_call,clone_size,d_call
TGTGCCAGCAGCTTAGTTAGGGGTGGCGAGCAGTACTTC,CASSLVRGGEQYF,TRBV11-2,TRBJ2-7,.,.
TGCAGTGCTAGAGGCGGGTCGTCGAATCAGCCCCAGCATTTT,CSARGGSSNQPQHF,TRBV20-1,TRBJ1-5,few,.
TGTGCCAGCAGATCCACAGGGGAAGAGGGCTACACCTTC,CASRSTGEEGYTF,TRBV27,TRBJ1-2,.,TRBD1
TGTGCCAGTAGGACAGGGGCTCCAGATACGCAGTATTTT,CASRTGAPDTQYF,TRBV7-9,TRBJ2-3,few,TRBD1
TGTGCCAGCAGTAGACAGGGGGCATCCTACGAGCAGTACTTC,CASSRQGASYEQYF,TRBV6-1,TRBJ2-7,.,TRBD1
TGTGCCAGTAGTTCCGGACAGGGCCAAGAGACCCAGTACTTC,CASSSGQGQETQYF,TRBV19,TRBJ2-5,.,TRBD1
TGTGCCAGCCCACCACCGACGGGGTTCGGCTACACCTTC,CASPPPTGFGYTF,TRBV18,TRBJ1-2,.,.
TGTGCCAGTAGTGGACAGGGATGGACTGAAGCTTTCTTT,CASSGQGWTEAFF,TRBV19,TRBJ1-1,few,TRBD1
TGTGCCAGTACCAAGGACAGAAACTATGGCTACACCTTC,CASTKDRNYGYTF,TRBV19,TRBJ1-2,few,.
TGTGCCACCCAGCGGGAGGCCCAGGCCGGGGAGCTGTTTTTT,CATQREAQAGELFF,TRBV7-9,TRBJ2-2,.,TRBD2
TGTGCCAGCGGCTTGGGGACAGGGGGGCTCTCCTACGAGCAGTACTTC,CASGLGTGGLSYEQYF,TRBV5-8,TRBJ2-7,.,TRBD1
TGTGCCAGCCTTCGCTGGAACACTGAAGCTTTCTTT,CASLRWNTEAFF,TRBV6-1,TRBJ1-1,.,.
TGTGCCAGCAGTGTAGGGACCACAGATACGCAGTATTTT,CASSVGTTDTQYF,TRBV2,TRBJ2-3,.,.
TGTGCCAGCAGTTTCCCGGGACGGAACACTGAAGCTTTCTTT,CASSFPGRNTEAFF,TRBV27,TRBJ1-1,few,.
TGCAGTGCTAGAGGCGGTACAGGCAATCAGCCCCAGCATTTT,CSARGGTGNQPQHF,TRBV20-1,TRBJ1-5,.,.
TGTGCCAGCAGACGGGCCTTAAATTCACCCCTCCACTTT,CASRRALNSPLHF,TRBV6-1,TRBJ1-6,few,.
TGCAGTGCTAGCGATCGGACCTCTAAGTATGGCTACACCTTC,CSASDRTSKYGYTF,TRBV20-1,TRBJ1-2,.,.
TGTGCCAGCAGCCCACAGGGGTTCGGCATTGACGAGCAGTACTTC,CASSPQGFGIDEQYF,TRBV5-4,TRBJ2-7,few,TRBD1
TGTGCCAGTAGCATCCAGGGAGTCACTTCACCCCTCCACTTT,CASSIQGVTSPLHF,TRBV19,TRBJ1-6,.,.
TGTGCCAGCAGCCCGAATTCGGGGAGCACTGAAGCTTTCTTT,CASSPNSGSTEAFF,TRBV7-6,TRBJ1-1,few,.
TGCAGTGCTAGCTACGGAGCTACTAACTATGGCTACACCTTC,CSASYGATNYGYTF,TRBV20-1,TRBJ1-2,.,.
TGTGCCAGCAGCTTCGAGGGGGTTGGCACTGAAGCTTTCTTT,CASSFEGVGTEAFF,TRBV7-9,TRBJ1-1,.,.
TGTGCCAGCAGCGCGTTATCCACCGGGGAGCTGTTTTTT,CASSALSTGELFF,TRBV11-3,TRBJ2-2,.,.
TGCGCCAGCAGCACCCTGGGGGGCGTGGAGACCCAGTACTTC,CASSTLGGVETQYF,TRBV5-1,TRBJ2-5,few,.
TGTGCCAGCAGCCCCTTAGACAGGGTGGGGACAGATACGCAGTATTTT,CASSPLDRVGTDTQYF,TRBV5-4,TRBJ2-3,.,TRBD1
TGTGCCAGCACCCCCGGAGGCAGGGGAAGTACTAGCAATCAGCCCCAGCATTTT,CASTPGGRGSTSNQPQHF,TRBV6-1,TRBJ1-5,.,.
TGTGCCAGCGGGACTAGGACCATGAACACTGAAGCTTTCTTT,CASGTRTMNTEAFF,TRBV10-3,TRBJ1-1,few,.
TGTGCCAGTAGTACGATTAACTCTGGAAACACCATATATTTT,CASSTINSGNTIYF,TRBV19,TRBJ1-3,once,.
TGTGCCAGTAGCATTACTCCGGGGACTAGTTACACCGGGGAGCTGTTTTTT,CASSITPGTSYTGELFF,TRBV19,TRBJ2-2,few,TRBD2
TGCAGTGCTTCACGGACTAGCGGAGCCTACGAGCAGTACTTC,CSASRTSGAYEQYF,TRBV20-1,TRBJ2-7,.,TRBD2
TGTGCCAGCAGCTTCAACCCAGGGGGCGGCTCTGAAGCTTTCTTT,CASSFNPGGGSEAFF,TRBV11-2,TRBJ1-1,.,TRBD1
TGTGCCAGCAGTGAACCGCGACAGGGAGGCTACACCTTC,CASSEPRQGGYTF,TRBV6-1,TRBJ1-2,few,TRBD1
TGTGCCAGCAGCGGACAGGGGGCAAGCGAGCAGTACTTC,CASSGQGASEQYF,TRBV2,TRBJ2-7,.,TRBD1
TGTGCCAGCAGCTTATGGGCAGGGAACTATGGCTACACCTTC,CASSLWAGNYGYTF,TRBV7-8,TRBJ1-2,.,.
TGTGCCAGCAGCAAATTAGACGACTTGGGACATCGAAGAGAGACCCAGTACTTC,CASSKLDDLGHRRETQYF,TRBV21-1,TRBJ2-5,.,.
TGTGCCAGCAGGGGAGCCGGGACAGGGATCTACGAGCAGTACTTC,CASRGAGTGIYEQYF,TRBV6-1,TRBJ2-7,few,TRBD1
TGTGCCTGGATTCAAAAAGGCACAGATACGCAGTATTTT,CAWIQKGTDTQYF,TRBV30,TRBJ2-3,.,.
TGTGCCAGCATCAGGGGCCGGGGAAGCACTGAAGCTTTCTTT,CASIRGRGSTEAFF,TRBV2,TRBJ1-1,few,.
TGTGCCAGCAGTTATTACGGGTTGGCTGAAGCTTTCTTT,CASSYYGLAEAFF,TRBV6-5,TRBJ1-1,.,.
TGTGCCAGCAGACGAGGGGGGGCCACCGGGGAGCTGTTTTTT,CASRRGGATGELFF,TRBV11-3,TRBJ2-2,few,.
TGTGCCAGCAGCTTAGCTCTCGGGGCCTTTGGGTATGGCTACACCTTC,CASSLALGAFGYGYTF,TRBV11-2,TRBJ1-2,few,.
TGTGCCAGCAGTTTAGTGGGAGGGAGCACCGGGGAGCTGTTTTTT,CASSLVGGSTGELFF,TRBV12-3/TRBV12-4,TRBJ2-2,once,TRBD2
TGTGCCAGCAGCTTAGGGATGGCTAGCGGGGGCCGTGGGACCCAGTACTTC,CASSLGMASGGRGTQYF,TRBV11-2,TRBJ2-5,few,TRBD2
TGTGCCAGCAGTTTAAGAACAGATACGCAGTATTTT,CASSLRTDTQYF,TRBV27,TRBJ2-3,few,.
TGTGCCACCAGTGATTTTAGTTCTGGCTACACCTTC,CATSDFSSGYTF,TRBV24-1,TRBJ1-2,.,.
TGTGCCAGCAGCTCCGGGACAGGGCGGAGGTCTGAAGCTTTCTTT,CASSSGTGRRSEAFF,TRBV6-1,TRBJ1-1,few,TRBD1
TGTGCCTGGAACGGTTACACAAACTATGGCTACACCTTC,CAWNGYTNYGYTF,TRBV30,TRBJ1-2,few,.
TGTGCCAGCAGTTCGGCGACAGGAACACTTTGGAGCACTGAAGCTTTCTTT,CASSSATGTLWSTEAFF,TRBV28,TRBJ1-1,.,.
TGTGCCAGTAGTCCCCGGGACAGGGGGTTTTCTGGCTACACCTTC,CASSPRDRGFSGYTF,TRBV19,TRBJ1-2,medium-sized,TRBD1